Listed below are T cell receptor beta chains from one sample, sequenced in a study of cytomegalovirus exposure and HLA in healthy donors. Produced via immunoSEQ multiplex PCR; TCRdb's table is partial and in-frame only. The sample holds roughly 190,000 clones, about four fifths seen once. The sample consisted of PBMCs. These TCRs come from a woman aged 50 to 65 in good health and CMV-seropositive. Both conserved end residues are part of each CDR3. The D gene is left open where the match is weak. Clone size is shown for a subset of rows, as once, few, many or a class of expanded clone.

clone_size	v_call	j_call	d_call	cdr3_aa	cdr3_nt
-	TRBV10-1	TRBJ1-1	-	CASSESSGGAVAFF	TGCGCCAGCAGTGAGTCGAGTGGAGGGGCAGTAGCTTTCTTT
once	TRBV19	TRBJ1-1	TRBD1	CASSGGQMNTEAFF	TGTGCCAGTAGTGGGGGACAGATGAACACTGAAGCTTTCTTT
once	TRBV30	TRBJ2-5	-	CAWSGTFQETQYF	TGTGCCTGGAGTGGGACATTTCAAGAGACCCAGTACTTC
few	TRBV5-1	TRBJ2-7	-	CASSSDPRGSYEQYF	TGCGCCAGCAGCTCGGACCCCCGGGGGTCCTACGAGCAGTACTTC
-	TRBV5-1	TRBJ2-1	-	CASSLSLDFDEQFF	TGCGCCAGCAGTTTGTCCCTAGATTTCGATGAGCAGTTCTTC
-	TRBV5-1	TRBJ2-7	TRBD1	CASSWTGPTYEQYF	TGCGCCAGCAGCTGGACAGGGCCTACCTACGAGCAGTACTTC
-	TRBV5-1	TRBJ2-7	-	CASSLGGLDEQYF	TGCGCCAGCAGCTTGGGAGGGTTGGACGAGCAGTACTTC
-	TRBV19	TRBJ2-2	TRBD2	CASSPASGGEVGELFF	TGTGCCAGTAGTCCCGCTAGCGGGGGGGAGGTCGGGGAGCTGTTTTTT
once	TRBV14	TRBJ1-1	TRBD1	CAKSESGQGTLSHRNTEAFF	TGTGCCAAGTCCGAGTCGGGACAGGGAACCTTAAGCCACCGAAACACTGAAGCTTTCTTT
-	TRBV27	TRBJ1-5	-	CASSLRGIGVIQPQHF	TGTGCCAGCAGTTTAAGGGGGATAGGGGTGATCCAGCCCCAGCATTTT
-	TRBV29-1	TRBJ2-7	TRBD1	CSVTGTGAYEQYF	TGCAGCGTTACCGGGACAGGGGCCTACGAGCAGTACTTC
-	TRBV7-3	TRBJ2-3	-	CASSVRHTYTDTQYF	TGTGCCAGCAGCGTAAGACATACTTACACAGATACGCAGTATTTT
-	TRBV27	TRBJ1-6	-	CASSFPGKPLHF	TGTGCCAGCAGTTTCCCAGGGAAGCCCCTCCACTTT
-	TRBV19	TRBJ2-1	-	CASSMTPTEHNEQFF	TGTGCCAGTAGTATGACTCCAACGGAGCACAATGAGCAGTTCTTC
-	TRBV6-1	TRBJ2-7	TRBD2	CASSEELAGSYEQYF	TGTGCCAGCAGTGAAGAATTAGCGGGGTCCTACGAGCAGTACTTC
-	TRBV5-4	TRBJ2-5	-	CASSRPTGGGETQYF	TGTGCCAGCAGCCGGCCGACCGGGGGTGGAGAGACCCAGTACTTC
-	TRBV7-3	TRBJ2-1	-	CASSQTGFNEQFF	TGTGCCAGCAGCCAAACAGGGTTCAATGAGCAGTTCTTC
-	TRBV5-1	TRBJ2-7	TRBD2	CASSPRAGGSYEQYF	TGCGCCAGCAGCCCACGGGCGGGGGGGAGTTACGAGCAGTACTTC
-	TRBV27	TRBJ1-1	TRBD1	CASKVPGGNTEAFF	TGTGCCAGCAAGGTCCCAGGGGGGAACACTGAAGCTTTCTTT
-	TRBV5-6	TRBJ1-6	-	CASSNREREQNNSPLHF	TGTGCCAGCAGCAACCGCGAGCGGGAACAAAATAATTCACCCCTCCACTTT
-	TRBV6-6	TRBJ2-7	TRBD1	CASSFGQGVYEQYF	TGTGCCAGCAGTTTCGGACAGGGGGTCTACGAGCAGTACTTC
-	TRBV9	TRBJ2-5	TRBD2	CASSVAPRGGGETQYF	TGTGCCAGCAGCGTAGCTCCGCGGGGGGGAGGAGAGACCCAGTACTTC
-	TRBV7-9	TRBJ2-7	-	CASSLDRSDEQYF	TGTGCCAGCAGCCTCGACAGGTCGGACGAGCAGTACTTC
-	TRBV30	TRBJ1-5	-	CAWSPLTARMAQPQHF	TGTGCCTGGAGCCCCCTCACAGCCAGGATGGCTCAGCCCCAGCATTTT
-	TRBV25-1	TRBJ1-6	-	CASSDFDSAYNSPLHF	TGTGCCAGCAGTGACTTCGACAGCGCCTATAATTCACCCCTCCACTTT
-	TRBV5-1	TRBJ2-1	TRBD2	CASHSGGIYNEQFF	TGCGCCAGCCATAGCGGGGGAATCTACAATGAGCAGTTCTTC
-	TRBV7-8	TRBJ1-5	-	CASSLTGVLSNQPQHF	TGTGCCAGCAGCTTAACAGGCGTTCTAAGCAATCAGCCCCAGCATTTT
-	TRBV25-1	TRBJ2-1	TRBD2	CASSEFRGGYNEQFF	TGTGCCAGCAGTGAATTCCGGGGGGGATACAATGAGCAGTTCTTC
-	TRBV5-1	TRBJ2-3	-	CASSLALDSQGDTQYF	TGCGCCAGCAGCTTGGCGCTAGACTCCCAGGGAGATACGCAGTATTTT
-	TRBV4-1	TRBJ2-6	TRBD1	CASSQDGTGGSGANVLTF	TGCGCCAGCAGCCAAGACGGGACAGGGGGCTCTGGGGCCAACGTCCTGACTTTC
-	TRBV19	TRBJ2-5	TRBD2	CATVSAGRGETQYF	TGTGCCACAGTATCGGCAGGGAGGGGAGAGACCCAGTACTTC
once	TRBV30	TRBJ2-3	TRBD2	CAWGGRGGPDTQYF	TGTGCCTGGGGAGGGCGGGGGGGGCCAGATACGCAGTATTTT
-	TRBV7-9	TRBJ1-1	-	CASSPTGNTEAFF	TGTGCCAGCAGCCCGACAGGGAACACTGAAGCTTTCTTT
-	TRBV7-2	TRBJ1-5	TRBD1	CASSINRGGGNQPQHF	TGTGCCAGCAGCATAAACAGGGGAGGCGGCAATCAGCCCCAGCATTTT
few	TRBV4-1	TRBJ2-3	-	CASSLQSDTSTDTQYF	TGCGCCAGCAGCCTACAATCCGACACTAGCACAGATACGCAGTATTTT
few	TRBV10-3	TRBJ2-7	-	CAISGLDTWTYEQYF	TGTGCCATCAGTGGCCTGGACACCTGGACCTACGAGCAGTACTTC
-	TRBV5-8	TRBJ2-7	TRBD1	CASSLGPGQGYEQYF	TGTGCCAGCAGCTTGGGACCGGGACAGGGTTACGAGCAGTACTTC
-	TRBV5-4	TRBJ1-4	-	CASSSAGGTNEKLFF	TGTGCCAGCAGCTCCGCGGGGGGGACTAATGAAAAACTGTTTTTT
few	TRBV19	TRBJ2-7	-	CASSDSYEQYF	TGTGCCAGTAGTGACAGCTACGAGCAGTACTTC
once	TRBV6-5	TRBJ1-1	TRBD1	CASSRQGWAFF	TGTGCCAGCAGTCGACAGGGATGGGCTTTCTTT
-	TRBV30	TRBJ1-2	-	CAWSVGGAESTNYGYTF	TGTGCCTGGAGTGTAGGAGGGGCCGAGAGTACTAACTATGGCTACACCTTC
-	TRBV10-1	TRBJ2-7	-	CASSEGGVDEQYF	TGCGCCAGCAGTGAAGGCGGGGTCGACGAGCAGTACTTC